A single sample is the source of the 3 T cell receptor beta chains below, sequenced in a study of human T cells and chemical hapten exposure. TCRdb passed the RACE reads through MiXCR, listing each CDR3 protein once. Of fewer than 45,000 distinct CDR3 sequences in the sample, 12% were seen once. Time point denoted: pre-sensitization, week 0. Treatment defined: therapeutic diphenylcyclopropenone sensitization with weekly scalp DPC. Unseparated into fractions, whole blood served as the source from which total RNA was extracted. The sample consisted of whole blood, taken in connection with sensitization to the hapten diphenylcyclopropenone (DPC). These receptors were collected from a woman aged 35 to 49 with alopecia areata. Some clones in this sample may be carry-over from other donors' samples.

This clonotype was recorded a few times. The chain employs TRBV29-1 and TRBJ2-1; 8 bases are a match to TRBD1. V lost 3 bases, J lost 14 bases, and 9 bases stayed unmatched. The CDR3 has 12 amino acids. Per the germline V gene, CDR1 is SQVTM and CDR2 is ANQGSEA. The chain's CDR3 is CSVEGTGSVKFF. In nucleotides, the CDR3 is TGCAGCGTTGAGGGGACAGGAAGCGTAAAGTTCTTC.

This clonotype was recorded at least ten times. V and J are TRBV6-1 and TRBJ1-5, with D possibly TRBD1 on 5 matching bases. V shed 4 bases and J shed 0 bases, with 13 bases lying between them. CDR3 length: 16 amino acids. The germline gives CDR1 MNHNS, CDR2 SASEGT. In DNA form, the CDR3 reads TGTGCCAGCAGTGTTGTGACAGCCCTTAGCAATCAGCCCCAGCATTTT. Amino acid sequence: CASSVVTALSNQPQHF.

The chain is built from TRBV2 and TRBJ1-2, with D possibly matching TRBD1 (5 bases). Deletions cut 8 bases from V and 2 bases from J, with 6 bases between. The germline V gene has CDR1 SNHLY and CDR2 FYNNEI. The CDR3 has 11 amino acids. This CDR3 reads CASDRNYGYTF. The CDR3 coding sequence is TGTGCCAGCGACAGAAACTATGGCTACACCTTC.